This TCR beta chain came from a study of T-cell reconstitution after alpha-beta-depleted transplantation in children. Study results and caveats: Reportedly, roughly two months post-transplant, alpha-beta T cells arose from several hundred expanded graft clones. The study traced high day-60 TCRbeta diversity in some patients to surviving recipient T cells and thymic progenitors. Diversity and T-cell counts at one year after transplant derived mostly from new T cells.

This clonotype has only a few counts. Its target is not known. Unique molecular identifiers were used in preparing the TCRbeta library. TCRdb recomputed calls from the PCR reads with MiXCR, one row per CDR3 protein. The sample lists under 750,000 distinct CDR3 sequences, more than 20% occurring once. This CDR3 spans 16 amino acids. Losses at the gene ends were 2 bases for V and 6 bases for J; bases not matched to a gene: 9. Germline loops: CDR1 SGDLS, CDR2 YYNGEE. This sample comprised PBMCs, mostly from graft donor cells, obtained 360 days after TCRalphabeta/CD19-depleted stem cell transplant. This sequence originates from a boy younger than two who had a stem cell transplant for acute myeloid leukemia, so the T cells may come from the graft donor. The gene calls are TRBV9 and TRBJ2-1; 9 bases align to TRBD2. The DNA for the CDR3 is TGTGCCAGCAGCGTGGCGGGCACTAGCGGGTTCAATGAGCAGTTCTTC. It specifies CASSVAGTSGFNEQFF. Full variable domain (missing parts from reference TRBV9 and TRBJ2-1): DSGVTQTPKHLITATGQRVTLRCSPRSGDLSVYWYQQSLDQGLQFLIQYYNGEERAKGNILERFSAQQFPDLHSELNLSSLELGDSALYFCASSVAGTSGFNEQFFGPGTRLTVL.